This TCR beta chain stems from a study of tumor-infiltrating lymphocytes in primary liver carcinoma. This CDR3 contains 14 residues. Germline CDR1 is SGHNT and CDR2 is YENEEA. Total RNA (roughly 550 ng) served as template for TCR beta cDNA synthesis primed by a constant-region primer. Library construction for TCR beta comprised three nested multiplex PCR rounds performed with slightly modified ARM-PCR. Two initial PCR rounds of about 11 cycles each paired TRBV1-TRBV30 forward primers with a C-beta reverse primer. Each CDR3 protein gets one entry after TCRdb re-called the multiplex PCR reads with MiXCR. The table has roughly 78,000 distinct CDR3 sequences, about 64% seen once; the top ten hold around 15%. This clonotype was found a few times. The junction shows a germline mismatch at one end, possibly a read error. Between roughly 17 and 33 mg of unsorted bulk tissue served as the source from which RNA and DNA were co-extracted.

The sequence came from a woman aged 60-70 years with primary liver carcinoma and hepatitis B virus infection. J is TRBJ2-3 and V is TRBV11-3; D possibly corresponds to TRBD1 (6 bases). What was sequenced was liver tumor tissue from sampling region 4. Subset: tumor region T4, right-lateral pole. The CDR3 is CASSRRTGTDTQYF. The CDR3 DNA is TGTGCTAGCAGCCGCCGGACAGGCACAGATACGCAGTATTTT. The variable domain in full, with the rest retrieved from reference TRBV11-3 and TRBJ2-3, is EAGVVQSPRYKIIEKKQPVAFWCNPISGHNTLYWYLQNLGQGPELLIRYENEEAVDDSQLPKDRFSAERLKGVDSTLKIQPAELGDSAVYLCASSRRTGTDTQYFGPGTRLTVL.